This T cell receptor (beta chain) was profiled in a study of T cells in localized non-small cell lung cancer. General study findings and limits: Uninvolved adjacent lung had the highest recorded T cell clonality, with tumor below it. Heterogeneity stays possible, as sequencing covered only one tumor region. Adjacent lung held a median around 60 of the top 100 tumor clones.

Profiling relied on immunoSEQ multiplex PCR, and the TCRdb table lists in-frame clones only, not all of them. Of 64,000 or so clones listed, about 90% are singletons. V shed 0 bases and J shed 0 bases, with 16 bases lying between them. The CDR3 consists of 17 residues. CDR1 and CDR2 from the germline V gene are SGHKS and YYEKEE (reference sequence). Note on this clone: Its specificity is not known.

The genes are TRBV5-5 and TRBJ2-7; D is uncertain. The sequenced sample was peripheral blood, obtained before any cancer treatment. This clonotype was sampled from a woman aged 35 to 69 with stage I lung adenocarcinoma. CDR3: CASSLAGVVSSSYEQYF. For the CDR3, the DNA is TGTGCCAGCAGCTTGGCCGGTGTAGTTTCGAGCTCCTACGAGCAGTACTTC.